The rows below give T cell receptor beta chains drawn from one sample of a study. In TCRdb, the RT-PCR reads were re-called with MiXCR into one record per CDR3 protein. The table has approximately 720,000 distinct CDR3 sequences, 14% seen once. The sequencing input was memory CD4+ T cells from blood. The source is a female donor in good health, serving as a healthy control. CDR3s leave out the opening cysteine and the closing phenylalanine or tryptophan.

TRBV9,ASSARLAGVSVTDTQY
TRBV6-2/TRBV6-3,ASSEDGYNEQF
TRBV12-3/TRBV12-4,ASSLTTVNEKLF
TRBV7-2,ASSPGVSLAKNIQY
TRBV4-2,ASSQEDRGEETQY
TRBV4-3,ASSQEHPDTQY
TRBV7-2,ASKWQGEGTEAF
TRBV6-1,ASRQQNYGYT
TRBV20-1,SASLRLLDRGGGSSYEQY
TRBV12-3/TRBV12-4,ASTQTSGPREGETQY
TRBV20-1,SARDVFQPGQKYQETQY
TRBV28,ASSSPGQGGQPQH
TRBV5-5,ASSLLIGGAGETQY
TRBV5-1,ASSFSQGYTGELF
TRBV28,ASSPRQGFADTQY
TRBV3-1,ASSQFQGGTGGELF
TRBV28,ASRRSGGYLSYEQY
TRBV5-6,ASRRGGPEQY
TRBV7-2,ASSLEGTGLLSTDTQY
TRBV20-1,SARDSGTVNTEAF
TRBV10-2,ASSEAGTSNPYEQY
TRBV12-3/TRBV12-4,ASSFGPEFHNEQF
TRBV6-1,ASSEDPSTDTQY
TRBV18,ASSPPGLAGVDEQY
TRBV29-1,SVGRAGNYGYT
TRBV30,AWSGTSGRATQY
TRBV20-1,SAITLQGAKNTEAF
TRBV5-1,ASSPIDPLLNEQF
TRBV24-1,ATSDQGLAYNEQF
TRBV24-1,ATREAMGGRDTGELF
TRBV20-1,SARDMRGYYGYT
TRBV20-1,SAWDSLNYGYT
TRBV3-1,ASSQVGTGLSSGNTIY
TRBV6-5,ASNYGPLSSYNEQF
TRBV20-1,SARTSGTGKSYEQY
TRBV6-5,ASTRGEHSPLH
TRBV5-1,ASSLASHRYNEQF
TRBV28,ASSLQTTLYEQY
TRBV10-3,AISEGLPYVNEQF